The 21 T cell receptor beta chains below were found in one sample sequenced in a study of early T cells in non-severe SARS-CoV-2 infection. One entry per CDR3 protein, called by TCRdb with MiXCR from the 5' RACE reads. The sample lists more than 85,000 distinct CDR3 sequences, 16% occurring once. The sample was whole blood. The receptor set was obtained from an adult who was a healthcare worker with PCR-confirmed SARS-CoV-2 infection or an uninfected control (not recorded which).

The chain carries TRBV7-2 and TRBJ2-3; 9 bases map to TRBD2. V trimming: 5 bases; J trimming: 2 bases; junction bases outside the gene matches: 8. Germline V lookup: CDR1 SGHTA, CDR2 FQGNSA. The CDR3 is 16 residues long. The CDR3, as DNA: TGTGCCAGCAGCCGACCCGGGACTAGCCTCACAGATACGCAGTATTTT. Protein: CASSRPGTSLTDTQYF.

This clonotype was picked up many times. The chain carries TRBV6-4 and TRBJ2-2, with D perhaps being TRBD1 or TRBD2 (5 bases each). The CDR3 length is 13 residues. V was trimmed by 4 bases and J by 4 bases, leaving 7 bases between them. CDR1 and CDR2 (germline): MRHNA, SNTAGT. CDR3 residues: CASSAGSTGELFF. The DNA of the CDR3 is TGTGCCAGCAGTGCAGGGAGCACCGGGGAGCTGTTTTTT.

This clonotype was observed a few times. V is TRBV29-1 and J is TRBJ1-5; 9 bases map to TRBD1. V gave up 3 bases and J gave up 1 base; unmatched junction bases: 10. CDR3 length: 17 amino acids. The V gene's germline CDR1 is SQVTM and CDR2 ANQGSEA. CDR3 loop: CSVEPTTGGSSNQPQHF. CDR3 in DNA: TGCAGCGTTGAGCCCACAACAGGGGGCTCGAGCAATCAGCCCCAGCATTTT.

The CDR3 nucleotides read TGTGCCAGCAGTTTGTATAGCGGAGGGGGCCGACATGAGCAGTTCTTC. It specifies CASSLYSGGGRHEQFF. V gene TRBV27 combines with J gene TRBJ2-1, with D maybe TRBD1 (7 bases). From germline, CDR1 is MNHEY and CDR2 SMNVEV (reference sequence). CDR3 length: 16 amino acids. The V and J ends lost 3 bases and 8 bases respectively, with 20 bases between them.

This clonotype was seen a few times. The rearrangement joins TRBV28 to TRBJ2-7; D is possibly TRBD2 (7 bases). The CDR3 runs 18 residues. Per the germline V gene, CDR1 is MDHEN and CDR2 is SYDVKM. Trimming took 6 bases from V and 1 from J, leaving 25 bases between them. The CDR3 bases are TGTGCCAGCAGATCCCACAACCCCCGGACAGCGGGGTCCTACGAGCAGTACTTC. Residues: CASRSHNPRTAGSYEQYF.

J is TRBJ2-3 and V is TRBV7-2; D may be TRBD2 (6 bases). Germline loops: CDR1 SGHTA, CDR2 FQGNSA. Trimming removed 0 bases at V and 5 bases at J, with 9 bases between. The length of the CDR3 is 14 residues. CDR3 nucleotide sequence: TGTGCCAGCAGCTTAGCGGGAGGTGGAGATACGCAGTATTTT. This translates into CASSLAGGGDTQYF.

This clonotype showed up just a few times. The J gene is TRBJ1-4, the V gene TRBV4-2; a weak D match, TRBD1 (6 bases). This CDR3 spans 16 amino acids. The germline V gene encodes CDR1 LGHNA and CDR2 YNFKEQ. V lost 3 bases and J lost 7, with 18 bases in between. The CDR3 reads CASSQFMGAGSEKLFF. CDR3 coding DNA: TGTGCCAGCAGCCAGTTCATGGGGGCCGGGAGTGAAAAACTGTTTTTT.

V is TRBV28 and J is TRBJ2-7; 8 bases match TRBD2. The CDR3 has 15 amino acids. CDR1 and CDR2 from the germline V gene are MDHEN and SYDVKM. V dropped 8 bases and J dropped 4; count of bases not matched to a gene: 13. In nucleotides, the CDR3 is TGTGCCAGCTGCCCTCCAGGACTAGCTTCGTACGAGCAGTACTTC. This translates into CASCPPGLASYEQYF.

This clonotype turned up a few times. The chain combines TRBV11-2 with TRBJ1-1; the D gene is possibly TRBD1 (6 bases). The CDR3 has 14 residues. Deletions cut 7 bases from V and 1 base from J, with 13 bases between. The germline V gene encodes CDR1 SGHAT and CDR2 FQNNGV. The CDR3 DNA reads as TGTGCCAGCAATTTTGGACAGCAGAACACTGAAGCTTTCTTT. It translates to CASNFGQQNTEAFF.

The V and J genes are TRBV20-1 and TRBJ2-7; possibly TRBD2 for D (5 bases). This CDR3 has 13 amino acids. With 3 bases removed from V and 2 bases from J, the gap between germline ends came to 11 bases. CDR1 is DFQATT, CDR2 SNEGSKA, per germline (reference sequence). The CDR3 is CSASRTATYEQYF. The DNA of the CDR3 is TGCAGTGCTAGTCGGACTGCCACCTACGAGCAGTACTTC.

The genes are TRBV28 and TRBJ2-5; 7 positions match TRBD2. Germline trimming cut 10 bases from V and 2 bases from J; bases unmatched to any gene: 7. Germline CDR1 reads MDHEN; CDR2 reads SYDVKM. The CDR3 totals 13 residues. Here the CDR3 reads CATLGTTQETQYF. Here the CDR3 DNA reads TGTGCCACTCTAGGGACTACTCAAGAGACCCAGTACTTC.

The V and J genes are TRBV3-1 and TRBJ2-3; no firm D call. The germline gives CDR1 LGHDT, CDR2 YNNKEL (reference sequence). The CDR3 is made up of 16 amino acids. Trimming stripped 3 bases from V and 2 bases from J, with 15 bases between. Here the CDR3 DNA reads TGTGCCAGCAGCCAGGGCTTTTTGCGGAACACAGATACGCAGTATTTT. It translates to CASSQGFLRNTDTQYF.

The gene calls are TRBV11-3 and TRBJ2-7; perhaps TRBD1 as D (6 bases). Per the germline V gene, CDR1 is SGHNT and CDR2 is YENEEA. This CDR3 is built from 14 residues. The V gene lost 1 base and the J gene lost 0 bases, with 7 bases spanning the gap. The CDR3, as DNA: TGTGCCAGCAGCTTAGGACAGGACTCCTACGAGCAGTACTTC. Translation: CASSLGQDSYEQYF. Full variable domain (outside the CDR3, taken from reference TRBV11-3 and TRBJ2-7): EAGVVQSPRYKIIEKKQPVAFWCNPISGHNTLYWYLQNLGQGPELLIRYENEEAVDDSQLPKDRFSAERLKGVDSTLKIQPAELGDSAVYLCASSLGQDSYEQYFGPGTRLTVT.

CDR3 nucleotide sequence: TGTGCCACCAGCAGCTCTGGACAGGCTACAGATACGCAGTATTTT. Residues: CATSSSGQATDTQYF. The chain couples TRBV15 to TRBJ2-3, with 7 bases fitting TRBD1. In germline, CDR1 is LNHNV, CDR2 YYDKDF (reference sequence). The junction had 6 bases not matched to a gene; V was cut back by 3 bases and J by 3 bases. The CDR3 spans 15 residues.

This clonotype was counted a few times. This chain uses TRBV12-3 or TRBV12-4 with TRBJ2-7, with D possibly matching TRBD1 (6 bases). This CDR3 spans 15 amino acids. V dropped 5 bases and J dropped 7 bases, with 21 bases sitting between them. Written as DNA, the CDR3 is TGTGCCAGCAGTCCTTCGGGACAAAGGGGCCGGGAGCAGTACTTC. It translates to CASSPSGQRGREQYF.

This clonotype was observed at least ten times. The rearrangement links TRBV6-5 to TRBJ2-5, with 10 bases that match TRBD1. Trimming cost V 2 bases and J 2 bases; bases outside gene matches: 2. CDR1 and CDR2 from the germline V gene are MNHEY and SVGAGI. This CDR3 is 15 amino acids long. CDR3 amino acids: CASSYGGQGQETQYF. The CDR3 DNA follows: TGTGCCAGCAGTTACGGGGGACAGGGGCAAGAGACCCAGTACTTC.

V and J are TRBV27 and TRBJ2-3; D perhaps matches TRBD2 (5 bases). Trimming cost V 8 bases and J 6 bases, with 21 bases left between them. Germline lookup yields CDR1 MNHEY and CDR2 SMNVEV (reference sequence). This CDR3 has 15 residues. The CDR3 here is CASVLLAGRGDTQYF. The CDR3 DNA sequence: TGTGCCAGCGTTTTATTGGCGGGCCGCGGGGATACGCAGTATTTT.

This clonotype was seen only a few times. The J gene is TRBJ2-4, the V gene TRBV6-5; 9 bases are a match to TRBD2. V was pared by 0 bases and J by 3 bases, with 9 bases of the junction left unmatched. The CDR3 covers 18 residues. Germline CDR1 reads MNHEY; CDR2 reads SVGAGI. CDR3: CASSYSPGTSSFKNIQYF. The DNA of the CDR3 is TGTGCCAGCAGTTACTCACCGGGGACTAGCAGTTTCAAAAACATTCAGTACTTC.

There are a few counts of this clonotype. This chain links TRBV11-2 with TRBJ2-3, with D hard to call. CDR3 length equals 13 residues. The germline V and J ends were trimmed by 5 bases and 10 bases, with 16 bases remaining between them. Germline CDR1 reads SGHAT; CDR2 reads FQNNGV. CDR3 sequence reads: CASSRISDDAQYF. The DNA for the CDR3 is TGTGCCAGCAGCAGAATCTCCGATGATGCGCAGTATTTT.

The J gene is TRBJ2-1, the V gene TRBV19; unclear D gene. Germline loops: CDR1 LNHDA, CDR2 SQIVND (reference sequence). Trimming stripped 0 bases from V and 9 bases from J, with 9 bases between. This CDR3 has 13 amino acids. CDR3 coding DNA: TGTGCCAGTAGTATAGAGCCCCTGAGTGAGCAGTTCTTC. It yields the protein CASSIEPLSEQFF.

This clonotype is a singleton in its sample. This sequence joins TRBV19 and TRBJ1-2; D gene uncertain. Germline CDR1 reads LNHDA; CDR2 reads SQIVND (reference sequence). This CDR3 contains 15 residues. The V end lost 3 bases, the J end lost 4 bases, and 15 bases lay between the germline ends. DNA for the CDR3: TGTGCCAGTAGTATGTTTACCGAAACCCCCTATGGCTACACCTTC. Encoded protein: CASSMFTETPYGYTF.